This T cell receptor beta chain is from a study of beta chain features in type 1 diabetes. Overall study results and limits: Significant though moderate, a shortening of TCRB CDR3s appeared in all four CD4+ subsets of Type 1 diabetes patients.

Of the isolated RNA, all was reverse transcribed, and so the sequenced material was expressed TCRB transcripts. Sequenced by immunoSEQ multiplex PCR; TCRdb stores in-frame clones only, minus some. This table holds more than 300,000 clones, roughly 8.8% found once. This clone has ten or more counts. The antigen remains undetermined. V lost 2 bases and J lost 4; bases outside the gene matches: 7. CDR3 length equals 15 residues. Germline V gene sequence: CDR1 SGHTA, CDR2 FQGNSA. The source is a man under 40 with type 1 diabetes. The chain combines TRBV7-2 with TRBJ2-7; TRBD1 matches at 8 bases. Sequencing was done on a sample of central memory CD4+ T cells from blood. The CDR3 reads CASSLQGANQYEQYF. CDR3 bases: TGTGCCAGCAGCTTACAGGGGGCGAATCAGTACGAGCAGTACTTC.